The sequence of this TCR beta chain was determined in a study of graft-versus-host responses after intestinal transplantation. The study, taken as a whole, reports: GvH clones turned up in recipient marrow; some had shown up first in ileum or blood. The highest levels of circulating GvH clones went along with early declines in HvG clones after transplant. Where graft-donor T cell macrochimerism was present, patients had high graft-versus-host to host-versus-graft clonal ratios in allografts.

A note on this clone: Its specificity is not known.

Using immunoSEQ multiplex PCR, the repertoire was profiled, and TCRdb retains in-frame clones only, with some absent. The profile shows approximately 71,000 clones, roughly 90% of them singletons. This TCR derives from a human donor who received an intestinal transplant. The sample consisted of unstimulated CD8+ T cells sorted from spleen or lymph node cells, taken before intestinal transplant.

The CDR3 coding sequence is TGTGCCAGCAGCCCCACCTCCGGGACAGAAGCCTACGAGCAGTACTTC. Amino acid sequence: CASSPTSGTEAYEQYF. The V and J genes are TRBV5-5 and TRBJ2-7; 7 bases agree with TRBD1. Losses at the gene ends were 4 bases for V and 2 bases for J; bases not matched to a gene: 12. Per the germline V gene, CDR1 is SGHKS and CDR2 is YYEKEE (reference sequence). The CDR3 sequence is 16 residues long.